The T cell receptor (beta chain) under discussion was sequenced for a study of T cell repertoires in cytomegalovirus infection. V dropped 2 bases and J dropped 0; count of bases not matched to a gene: 9. The germline CDR1 and CDR2 sequences are LNHNV and YYDKDF (reference sequence). This CDR3 has 17 residues. This clonotype was seen ten or more times. TCRdb reanalysed the reads using MiXCR and keeps one entry per CDR3 protein. This sample yields a few hundred thousand distinct CDR3 sequences, of which more than 8% are seen a single time; around 4.1% belongs to the top ten. The chain combines TRBV15 with TRBJ2-7; 8 nucleotides match TRBD2. The sequence came from a human donor in good health (CMV status not recorded). Some clones in this sample may be carry-over from other donors' samples. Sequenced material: PBMCs. CDR3 residues: CATSRPRGGTSSYEQYF. CDR3 DNA: TGTGCCACCAGCAGACCCCGGGGGGGGACATCCTCCTACGAGCAGTACTTC.